This T cell receptor beta chain was sequenced for a study of blood T cell repertoires in COVID-19. Study details: The origin of the acute and convalescent COVID-19 samples was the United States, Italy and Spain.

As processed by the authors: The authors estimated nucleated cell counts from reference gene primer amplification. Method: immunoSEQ multiplex PCR; TCRdb's copy keeps in-frame clones and lacks some. That table supplies the V and J calls and clone size; D and trimming were determined from the DNA. The data hold 80,000 or so clones, with 80% to 85% observed a single time. Germline V gene lookup returns CDR1 MNHEY and CDR2 SVGAGI. The CDR3 loop spans 15 amino acids. V was clipped by 6 bases and J by 0 bases; unmatched bases: 3. This clone was seen once. The chain has TRBV6-5 and TRBJ2-2, with TRBD2 matching 8 bases. Specimen: peripheral blood. This receptor was obtained from a woman in her seventies with acute or convalescent COVID-19. The CDR3 coding sequence is TGTGCCAGCAGGCTAGCGGGTTCGAACACCGGGGAGCTGTTTTTT. It is translated as CASRLAGSNTGELFF.